This T cell receptor (beta chain) was identified during a study of shared clonotypes between healthy human individuals. Study observations and caveats: Sorted-subset samples were not fully sequenced, rarefaction indicated. Only blood underwent sampling, and tissue repertoires likely differ. Generally, estimated richness proved larger in naive subsets than it did in memory subsets.

Each subset's genomic DNA was split evenly across several immunoSEQ plates. Clones were sequenced by immunoSEQ multiplex PCR, and TCRdb holds only the in-frame ones, with some missing. This sample has 950,000 to 1,200,000 clones, with around three quarters found just once. CDR1 is SEHNR, CDR2 FQNEAQ, per germline (reference sequence). V was pared by 1 base and J by 8 bases, with 15 bases between. The CDR3 sequence is 15 residues long. A remark on this clone: Its matching antigen is unknown.

This TCR was sampled from a man in his late teens or twenties in good health. Some clones in this sample may be carry-over from other donors' samples. The chain is built from TRBV7-9 and TRBJ2-4; possibly TRBD1 for D (5 bases). The sequenced material came from memory CD4+ T cells from PBMCs. Stated subset: CD45RA-negative fraction. Written as DNA, the CDR3 is TGTGCCAGCAGCTTAGGGCCGGCAGGGTCGGACATTCAGTACTTC. This translates into CASSLGPAGSDIQYF.